A single sample gave rise to the 9 T cell receptor beta chains below, sequenced in a study of chemoradiotherapy in HPV16-positive cancers. Data came from immunoSEQ multiplex PCR; TCRdb stores just in-frame clones and leaves some out. The sample lists about 7,600 clones, roughly four fifths occurring once. The sequences come from blood, collected from a patient who underwent chemoradiotherapy. These receptors all stem from a human donor with HPV-associated anogenital cancer.

This clone was seen more than once but under ten times. This chain joins TRBV2 and TRBJ1-6; TRBD1 is a possible D gene (5 bases). Between the trimmed V and J ends, which lost 4 bases and 7 bases, there was a span of 17 bases. CDR1 is SNHLY, CDR2 FYNNEI, per germline. The CDR3 totals 16 residues. The CDR3 protein is CASSGRSGDGNSPLHF. Here the CDR3 DNA reads TGTGCCAGCAGTGGCCGTAGTGGGGACGGGAATTCACCCCTCCACTTT.

This clone has a single count. V gene TRBV5-1 combines with J gene TRBJ2-3, with TRBD1 matching over 11 bases. The V gene end was trimmed by 3 bases and the J gene end by 6 bases; junction bases not matched to a gene: 6. CDR1 is SGHRS and CDR2 is YFSETQ in the germline V gene. This CDR3 spans 15 amino acids. In DNA, the CDR3 is TGCGCCAGCAGCTCCAGGACAGGGGGCATGGATACGCAGTATTTT. Residues: CASSSRTGGMDTQYF.

V usage is TRBV7-2 and J usage is TRBJ2-4; possibly TRBD1 for D (7 bases). The germline gives CDR1 SGHTA, CDR2 FQGNSA. Trimming removed 1 base at V and 8 bases at J, with 15 bases between. This CDR3 region has 15 residues. CDR3: CASSLVGGGMDIQYF. CDR3 nucleotides: TGTGCCAGCAGCTTAGTCGGAGGGGGCATGGACATTCAGTACTTC.

The chain has TRBV18 and TRBJ2-3, with D uncertain. Germline loops: CDR1 KGHSH, CDR2 LQKENI. V lost 2 bases, J lost 4 bases, and 4 bases lay in between. The CDR3 is 12 amino acids. As DNA, the CDR3 is TGTGCCAGCTCACCAGGGGCAGATACGCAGTATTTT. Its protein product is CASSPGADTQYF.

J is TRBJ2-3 and V is TRBV14; D uncertain. The CDR3 totals 16 residues. Trimming removed 0 bases from V and 2 bases from J, with 12 bases in between. CDR1 and CDR2 (germline): SGHDN, FVKESK. CDR3 region: CASSQEWGADTDTQYF. The CDR3 DNA sequence: TGTGCCAGCAGCCAAGAGTGGGGTGCTGACACAGATACGCAGTATTTT.

The table lists this clone with a few counts. The chain is built from TRBV7-9 and TRBJ1-2; D is perhaps TRBD1 (5 bases). The CDR3 has 14 residues. CDR1 and CDR2 (germline): SEHNR, FQNEAQ (reference sequence). The germline V and J ends were trimmed by 0 bases and 5 bases, with 10 bases remaining between them. The CDR3 region has the DNA TGTGCCAGCAGCTTAGCTATGGAGGGGTATGGCTACACCTTC. Translated, it gives CASSLAMEGYGYTF.

V is TRBV6-5 and J is TRBJ2-3, with no clear D. The CDR3 is 14 amino acids. Germline CDR1 is MNHEY and CDR2 is SVGAGI. The V end was cut by 8 bases, the J end by 2 bases, with 14 bases between. DNA of the CDR3: TGTGCCAGCTCGCAAGGCCGGGCCACAGATACGCAGTATTTT. Translation: CASSQGRATDTQYF.

This clone was seen a few times. Other DNA sequences of this sample code for an identical CDR3. This rearrangement joins TRBV6-5 to TRBJ1-6, with D perhaps matching TRBD1 (5 bases). CDR3 length: 13 residues. The ends were cut back, 1 base at V and 8 bases at J, with 6 bases in the middle. CDR1 and CDR2 from the germline V gene are MNHEY and SVGAGI. The CDR3, as DNA: TGTGCCAGCAGTTACTTAGGGGATTCACCCCTCCACTTT. Translation: CASSYLGDSPLHF.

This chain uses TRBV19 with TRBJ1-3; D unclear. The CDR3 extends over 16 amino acids. V was trimmed by 0 bases and J by 3 bases, leaving 12 bases between them. CDR1 LNHDA and CDR2 SQIVND come from the germline V gene (reference sequence). The CDR3 region is CASSIDSRGGGNTIYF. The CDR3 coding sequence is TGTGCCAGTAGTATAGATTCACGAGGAGGTGGAAACACCATATATTTT.